This TCR beta chain came from a study of spatial heterogeneity in lung cancer. Whole-study context: From matched bulk RNA-seq came a T cell module score, which showed a strong correlation with TCR transcript counts in tumor regions. Study results and caveats: Tumor mutation count correlated with how many alpha and beta TCRs expanded intratumorally. When ubiquitous and regional expanded TCRs were counted, their numbers tracked ubiquitous and regional nonsynonymous mutations, respectively.

The time point here: sample taken at primary tumor resection. Sequencing of whole RNA from tumor, nontumor lung or frozen PBMC involved no sorting. CDR1 and CDR2 (germline): SGHNT, YYREEE (reference sequence). The V segment lost 1 base and the J segment 5 bases; nucleotides outside the gene matches: 8. The CDR3 spans 16 residues. As to this clonotype: Its cognate antigen is unknown.

One entry per CDR3 protein results from TCRdb running MiXCR on the 5' RACE reads. The sample has approximately 7,000 distinct CDR3 sequences; approximately 12% are singletons. The sequences come from lung tumor tissue, collected at surgery. The chain uses TRBV5-4 and TRBJ2-7, with 11 positions matching TRBD2. The TCR was taken from a male donor with early-stage non-small cell lung cancer. DNA of the CDR3: TGTGCCAGCAGCTTGCAACTAGCGGGAGCCGACAACGAGCAGTACTTC. It yields the protein CASSLQLAGADNEQYF.